This entry lists 5 T cell receptor beta chains sequenced from one sample in a study of T cell responses to AZD1222 COVID-19 vaccine. Assay: immunoSEQ multiplex PCR; the TCRdb copy retains only in-frame clones and omits some. The sample shows 40,000 to 50,000 clones, approximately 89% of them seen only once. The sequencing here drew on peripheral blood, taken 28 days after the second AZD1222 dose. These receptors originate from an adult who received the AZD1222 COVID-19 vaccine.

In DNA form, the CDR3 reads TGTGCCAGCAGCCCCAGAGGGCAAGACATCCCTGACGGAGCTTTCTTT. This sequence encodes CASSPRGQDIPDGAFF. This chain links TRBV7-9 with TRBJ1-1; no clear D. This CDR3 is 16 amino acids long. Between the trimmed V and J ends, which lost 5 bases and 10 bases, there was a span of 26 bases. Germline CDR1 and CDR2: SEHNR and FQNEAQ (reference sequence).

This chain connects TRBV6-5 to TRBJ1-5, with a tentative D call TRBD1 (5 bases). V was shortened by 7 bases and J by 4 bases, with 11 bases between the two germline ends. The CDR3 loop spans 13 amino acids. Per germline, CDR1 MNHEY and CDR2 SVGAGI. The CDR3 protein is CASTTGANQPQHF. CDR3 DNA: TGTGCCAGCACCACTGGGGCGAATCAGCCCCAGCATTTT.

The chain couples TRBV2 to TRBJ2-1; 9 nucleotides match TRBD2. Germline CDR1 reads SNHLY; CDR2 reads FYNNEI. V gave up 4 bases and J gave up 15 bases; unmatched junction bases: 7. This CDR3 is 12 amino acids long. In nucleotides, the CDR3 is TGTGCCAGCAGTGGCGATAGCGGGAGACGGTTCTTC. It specifies CASSGDSGRRFF.

This clone occurred a few times. The chain employs TRBV7-9 and TRBJ1-2; no reliable D call. Trimming stripped 1 base from V and 13 bases from J, with 13 bases between. Germline V gene lookup returns CDR1 SEHNR and CDR2 FQNEAQ (reference sequence). The CDR3 is made up of 12 amino acids. The CDR3 protein is CASSLEDTPSTF. The CDR3 DNA follows: TGTGCCAGCAGCTTAGAGGATACTCCCTCCACCTTC.

The chain combines TRBV13 with TRBJ2-1; D gene uncertain. V was pared by 5 bases and J by 2 bases, with 7 bases between. The CDR3 is 13 amino acids. Germline CDR1 PRHDT, CDR2 FYEKMQ (reference sequence). CDR3 residues: CASSRTAYNEQFF. CDR3 nucleotides: TGTGCCAGCAGCCGGACGGCCTACAATGAGCAGTTCTTC.